This TCR beta chain originates from a study of blood T cells in healthy people across ages. V dropped 2 bases and J dropped 9; count of bases not matched to a gene: 9. From germline, CDR1 is MNHEY and CDR2 SVGAGI. This CDR3 spans 15 amino acids. Primers used in a second PCR of about 6 to 11 cycles were a sample-barcoded 5' primer and a J-beta primer mix. In TCRdb, the 5' RACE reads were re-called with MiXCR into one record per CDR3 protein. The table includes about 940,000 distinct CDR3 sequences, around 49% detected once. This clonotype was counted a few times. This sequence was found in a man aged 30 to 45 in good health. The V call is TRBV6-5, the J call TRBJ2-1; TRBD2 aligns across 8 bases. The sample was blood. In DNA form, the CDR3 reads TGTGCCAGCAGTTACCAATTCGGGGGGGCAGGTGAGCAGTTCTTC. Translating gives CASSYQFGGAGEQFF.